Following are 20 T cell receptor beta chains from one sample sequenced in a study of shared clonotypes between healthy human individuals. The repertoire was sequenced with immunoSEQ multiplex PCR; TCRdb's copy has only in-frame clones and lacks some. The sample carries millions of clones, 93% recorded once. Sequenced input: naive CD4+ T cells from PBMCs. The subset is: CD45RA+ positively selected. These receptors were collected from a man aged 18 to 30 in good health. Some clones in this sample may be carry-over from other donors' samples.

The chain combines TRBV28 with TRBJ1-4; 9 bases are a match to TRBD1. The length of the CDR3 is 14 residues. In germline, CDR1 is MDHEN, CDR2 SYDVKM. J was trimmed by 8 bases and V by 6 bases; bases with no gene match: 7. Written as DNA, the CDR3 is TGTGCCAGCAGGGGGGACAGGGTTTGGGAAAAACTGTTTTTT. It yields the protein CASRGDRVWEKLFF.

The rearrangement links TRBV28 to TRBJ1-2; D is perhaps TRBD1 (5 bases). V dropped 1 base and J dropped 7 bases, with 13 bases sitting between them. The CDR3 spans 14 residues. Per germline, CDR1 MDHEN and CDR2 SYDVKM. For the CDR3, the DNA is TGTGCCAGCAGTTTATCTCTTGGCCAGGGTGGCTACACCTTC. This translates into CASSLSLGQGGYTF.

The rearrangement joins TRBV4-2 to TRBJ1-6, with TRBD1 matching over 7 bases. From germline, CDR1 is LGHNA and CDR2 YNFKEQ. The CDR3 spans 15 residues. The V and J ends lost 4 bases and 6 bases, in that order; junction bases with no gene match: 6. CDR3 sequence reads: CASSPTGAGNSPLHF. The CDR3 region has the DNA TGTGCCAGCAGCCCAACAGGGGCGGGTAATTCACCCCTCCACTTT.

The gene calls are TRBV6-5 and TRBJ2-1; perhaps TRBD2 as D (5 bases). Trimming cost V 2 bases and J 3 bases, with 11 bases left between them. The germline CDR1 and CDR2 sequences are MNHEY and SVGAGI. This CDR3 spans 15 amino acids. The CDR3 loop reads CASSYGRANYNEQFF. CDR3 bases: TGTGCCAGCAGTTACGGGCGGGCCAACTACAATGAGCAGTTCTTC.

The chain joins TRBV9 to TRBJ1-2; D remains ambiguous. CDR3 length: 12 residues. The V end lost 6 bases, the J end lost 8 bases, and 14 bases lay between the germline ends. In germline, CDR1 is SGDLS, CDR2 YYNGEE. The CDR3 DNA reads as TGTGCCAGCACCAGTGGAACTTGGGGCTACACCTTC. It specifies CASTSGTWGYTF.

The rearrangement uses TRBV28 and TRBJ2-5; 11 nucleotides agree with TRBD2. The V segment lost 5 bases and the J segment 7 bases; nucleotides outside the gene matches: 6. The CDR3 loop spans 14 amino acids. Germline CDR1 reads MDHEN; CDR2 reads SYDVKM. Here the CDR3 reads CASSPGLAVGTQYF. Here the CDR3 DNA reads TGTGCCAGCAGTCCGGGACTAGCGGTAGGGACCCAGTACTTC.

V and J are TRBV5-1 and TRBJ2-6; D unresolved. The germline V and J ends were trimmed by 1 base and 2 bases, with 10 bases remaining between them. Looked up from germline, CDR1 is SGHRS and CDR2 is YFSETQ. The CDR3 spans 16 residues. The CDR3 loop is CASSLPDRAGANVLTF. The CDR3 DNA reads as TGCGCCAGCAGCTTGCCGGATCGAGCTGGGGCCAACGTCCTGACTTTC.

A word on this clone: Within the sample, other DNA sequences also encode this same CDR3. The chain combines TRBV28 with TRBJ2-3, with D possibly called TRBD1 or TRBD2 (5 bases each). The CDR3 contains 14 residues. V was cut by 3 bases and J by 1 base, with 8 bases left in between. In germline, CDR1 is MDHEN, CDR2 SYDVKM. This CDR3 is CASSLRGGTDTQYF. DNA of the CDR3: TGTGCCAGCAGTTTGAGGGGAGGCACAGATACGCAGTATTTT.

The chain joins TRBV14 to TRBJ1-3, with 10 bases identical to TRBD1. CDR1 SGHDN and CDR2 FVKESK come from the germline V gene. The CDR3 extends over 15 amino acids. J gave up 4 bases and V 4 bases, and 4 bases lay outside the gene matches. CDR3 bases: TGTGCCAGCAGCCGGGACAGGGGACCGGGAAACACCATATATTTT. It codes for CASSRDRGPGNTIYF. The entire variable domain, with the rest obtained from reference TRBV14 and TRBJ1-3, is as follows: EAGVTQFPSHSVIEKGQTVTLRCDPISGHDNLYWYRRVMGKEIKFLLHFVKESKQDESGMPNNRFLAERTGGTYSTLKVQPAELEDSGVYFCASSRDRGPGNTIYFGEGSWLTVV.

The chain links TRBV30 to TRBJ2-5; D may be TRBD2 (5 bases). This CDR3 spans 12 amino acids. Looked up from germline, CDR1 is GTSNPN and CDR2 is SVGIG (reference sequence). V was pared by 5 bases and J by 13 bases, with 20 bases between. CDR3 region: CAWGPGGQQPYF. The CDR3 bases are TGTGCCTGGGGACCAGGCGGGCAGCAGCCGTACTTC.

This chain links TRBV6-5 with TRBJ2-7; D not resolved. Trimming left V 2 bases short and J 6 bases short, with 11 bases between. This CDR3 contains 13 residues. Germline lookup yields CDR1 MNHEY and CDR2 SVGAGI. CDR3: CASSYMAGGEQYF. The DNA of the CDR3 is TGTGCCAGCAGTTACATGGCAGGCGGCGAGCAGTACTTC.

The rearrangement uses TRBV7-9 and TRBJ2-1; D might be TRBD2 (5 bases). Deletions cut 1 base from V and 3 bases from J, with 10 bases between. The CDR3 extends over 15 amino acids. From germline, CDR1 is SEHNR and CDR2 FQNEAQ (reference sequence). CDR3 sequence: CASSLGVGGYNEQFF. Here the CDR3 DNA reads TGTGCCAGCAGCTTAGGAGTAGGAGGCTACAATGAGCAGTTCTTC.

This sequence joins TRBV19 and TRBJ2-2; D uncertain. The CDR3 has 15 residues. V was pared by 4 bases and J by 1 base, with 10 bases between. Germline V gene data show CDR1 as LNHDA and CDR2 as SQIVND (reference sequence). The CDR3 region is CASSKYSRNTGELFF. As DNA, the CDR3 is TGTGCCAGTAGTAAATACTCGCGGAACACCGGGGAGCTGTTTTTT.

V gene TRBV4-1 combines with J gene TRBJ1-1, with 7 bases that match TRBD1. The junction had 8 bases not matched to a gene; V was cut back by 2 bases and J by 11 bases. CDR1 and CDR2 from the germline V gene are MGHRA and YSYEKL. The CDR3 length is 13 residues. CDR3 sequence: CASSQIDRDGAFF. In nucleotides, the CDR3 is TGCGCCAGCAGCCAAATCGACAGGGATGGGGCTTTCTTT.

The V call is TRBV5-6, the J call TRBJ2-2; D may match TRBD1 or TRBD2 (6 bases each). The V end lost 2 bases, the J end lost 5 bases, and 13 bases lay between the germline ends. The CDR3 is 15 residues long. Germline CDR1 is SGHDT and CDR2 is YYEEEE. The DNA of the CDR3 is TGTGCCAGCAGCTTAGGGGGGATTGTTACCGGGGAGCTGTTTTTT. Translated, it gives CASSLGGIVTGELFF.

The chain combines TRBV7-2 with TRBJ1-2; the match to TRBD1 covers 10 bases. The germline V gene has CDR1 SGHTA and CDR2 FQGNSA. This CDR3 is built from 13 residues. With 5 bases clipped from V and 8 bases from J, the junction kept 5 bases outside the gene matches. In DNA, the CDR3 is TGTGCCAGCAGCCGACAGGGGGCGCGCGGCTACACCTTC. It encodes CASSRQGARGYTF.

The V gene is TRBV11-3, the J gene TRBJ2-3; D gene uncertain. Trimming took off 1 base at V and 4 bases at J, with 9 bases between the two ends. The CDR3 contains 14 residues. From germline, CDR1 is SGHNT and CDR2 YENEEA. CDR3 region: CASSLVGTADTQYF. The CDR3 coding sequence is TGTGCCAGCAGCTTAGTGGGTACGGCAGATACGCAGTATTTT. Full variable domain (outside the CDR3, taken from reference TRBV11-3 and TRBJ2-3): EAGVVQSPRYKIIEKKQPVAFWCNPISGHNTLYWYLQNLGQGPELLIRYENEEAVDDSQLPKDRFSAERLKGVDSTLKIQPAELGDSAVYLCASSLVGTADTQYFGPGTRLTVL.

CDR3 in DNA: TGTGCCAGCAGCCCCCGAGCGACAGATAACACTGAAGCTTTCTTT. Encoded protein: CASSPRATDNTEAFF. The genes are TRBV7-9 and TRBJ1-1; TRBD1 is a possible D gene (5 bases). Germline V CDR1 and CDR2: SEHNR, FQNEAQ (reference sequence). The germline V and J ends were trimmed by 5 bases and 2 bases, with 15 bases remaining between them. The length of the CDR3 is 15 residues. Full variable domain (rest looked up from reference TRBV7-9 and TRBJ1-1): DTGVSQNPRHKITKRGQNVTFRCDPISEHNRLYWYRQTLGQGPEFLTYFQNEAQLEKSRLLSDRFSAERPKGSFSTLEIQRTEQGDSAMYLCASSPRATDNTEAFFGQGTRLTVV.

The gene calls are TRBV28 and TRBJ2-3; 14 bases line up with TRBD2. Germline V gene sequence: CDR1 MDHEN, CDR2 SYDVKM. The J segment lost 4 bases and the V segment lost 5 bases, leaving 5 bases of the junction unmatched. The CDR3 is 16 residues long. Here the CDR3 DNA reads TGTGCCAGCAGTCGGGGACTAGCGGGAGTTGCAGATACGCAGTATTTT. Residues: CASSRGLAGVADTQYF.

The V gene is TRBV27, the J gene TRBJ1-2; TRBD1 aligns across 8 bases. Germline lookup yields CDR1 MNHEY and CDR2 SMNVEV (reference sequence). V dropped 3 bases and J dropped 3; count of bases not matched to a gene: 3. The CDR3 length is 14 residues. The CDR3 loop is CASSFAGGDYGYTF. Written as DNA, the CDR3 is TGTGCCAGCAGTTTTGCAGGGGGCGACTATGGCTACACCTTC.